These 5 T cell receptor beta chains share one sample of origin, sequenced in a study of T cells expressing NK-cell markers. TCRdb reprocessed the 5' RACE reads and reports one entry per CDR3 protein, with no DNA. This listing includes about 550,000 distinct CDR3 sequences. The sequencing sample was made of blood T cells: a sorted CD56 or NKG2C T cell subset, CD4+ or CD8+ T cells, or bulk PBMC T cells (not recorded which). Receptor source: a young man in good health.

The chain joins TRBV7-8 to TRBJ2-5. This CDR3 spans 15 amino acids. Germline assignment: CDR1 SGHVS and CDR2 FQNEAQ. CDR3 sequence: CASSLRRTIQETQYF.

This CDR3 is CASSDYGEQFF. The V call is TRBV11-2, the J call TRBJ2-1. Germline CDR1 is SGHAT and CDR2 is FQNNGV. The CDR3 sequence is 11 residues long.

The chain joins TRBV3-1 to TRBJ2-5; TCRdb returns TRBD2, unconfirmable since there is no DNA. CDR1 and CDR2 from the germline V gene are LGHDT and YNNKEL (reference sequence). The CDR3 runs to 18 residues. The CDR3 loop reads CASSPGQSRDYRRETQYF.

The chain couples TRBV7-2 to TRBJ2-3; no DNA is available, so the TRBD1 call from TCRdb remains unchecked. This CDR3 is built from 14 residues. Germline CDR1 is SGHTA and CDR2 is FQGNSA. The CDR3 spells CASSLDGGGDTQYF.

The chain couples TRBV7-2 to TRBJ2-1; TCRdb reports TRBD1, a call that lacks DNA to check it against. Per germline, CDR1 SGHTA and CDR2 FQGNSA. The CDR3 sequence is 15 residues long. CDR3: CASSLARGGAHEQFF.